This T cell receptor beta chain was sequenced for a study of blood T cell repertoires in COVID-19. Study information: Specimens from acute and convalescent COVID-19 originated in the United States, Italy and Spain.

Seattle patients were enrolled while actively infected and followed longitudinally. Germline CDR1 reads SGHNT; CDR2 reads YYREEE (reference sequence). J gave up 8 bases and V 3 bases, and 7 bases lay outside the gene matches. The CDR3 spans 15 residues. This table comes from immunoSEQ multiplex PCR, and its TCRdb copy is limited to in-frame clones, with some not included. The data show 200,000 to 250,000 clones, roughly 82% seen once. Sequenced: peripheral blood. This sequence was found in a woman aged 80 or older with COVID-19, enrolled during active disease. The V gene is TRBV5-4, the J gene TRBJ2-2; 10 nucleotides align to TRBD1. CDR3 residues: CASSSGTGAAGELFF. The CDR3 DNA reads TGTGCCAGCAGCTCGGGGACAGGGGCGGCGGGGGAGCTGTTTTTT.